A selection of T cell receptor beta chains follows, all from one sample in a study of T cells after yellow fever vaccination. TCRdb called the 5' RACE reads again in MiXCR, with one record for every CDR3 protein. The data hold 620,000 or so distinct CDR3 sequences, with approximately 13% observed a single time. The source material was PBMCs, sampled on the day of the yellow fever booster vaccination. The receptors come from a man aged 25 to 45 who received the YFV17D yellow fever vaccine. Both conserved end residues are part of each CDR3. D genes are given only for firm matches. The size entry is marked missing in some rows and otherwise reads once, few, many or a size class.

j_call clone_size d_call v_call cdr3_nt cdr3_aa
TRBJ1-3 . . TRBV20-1 TGCAGTGCTAGAGACCAGGGTCGCAACACCATATATTTT CSARDQGRNTIYF
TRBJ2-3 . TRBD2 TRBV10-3 TGTGCCATCAGTGCGGGAGGCTCTCACACAGATACGCAGTATTTT CAISAGGSHTDTQYF
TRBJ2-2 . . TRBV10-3 TGTGCCATCAGTGAGGTCACCGGGGAGCTGTTTTTT CAISEVTGELFF
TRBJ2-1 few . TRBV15 TGTGCCACCAGCAGAGGTCCGACTACCTCCTACAATGAGCAGTTCTTC CATSRGPTTSYNEQFF
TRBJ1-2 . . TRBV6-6 TGTGCCAGCAAACGGGACTATGGCTACACCTTC CASKRDYGYTF
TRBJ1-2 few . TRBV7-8 TGTGCCAGCAGCTTATCTGGGGTGGTTAACTATGGCTACACCTTC CASSLSGVVNYGYTF
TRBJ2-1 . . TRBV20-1 TGCAGTGCTAGAGTCGGTGAGCAGTTCTTC CSARVGEQFF
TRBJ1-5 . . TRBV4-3 TGCGCCAGCAGCCAAGATGTCGGCAGGCATCAGCCCCAGCATTTT CASSQDVGRHQPQHF
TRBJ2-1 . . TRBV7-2 TGTGCCAGCAGCCTCCTGAGTTATCCCAATGAGCAGTTCTTC CASSLLSYPNEQFF
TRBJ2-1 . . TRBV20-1 TGCAGTGCCCAGAGGACTAATGAGCAGTTCTTC CSAQRTNEQFF
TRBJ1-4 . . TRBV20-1 TGCAGTGCTAGATTTAATGAAAAACTGTTTTTT CSARFNEKLFF
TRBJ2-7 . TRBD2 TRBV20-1 TGCAGTGTTTCCGGGACTAGCGGGAGCGAGCAGTACTTC CSVSGTSGSEQYF
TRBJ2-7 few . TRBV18 TGTGCCAGCTCACCGTCCACGGGGGCTTTCGCCTACGAGCAGTACTTC CASSPSTGAFAYEQYF
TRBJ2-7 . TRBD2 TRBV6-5 TGTGCCAGCTGTTCGAAAGGGGGACTAGCCTACGAGCAGTACTTC CASCSKGGLAYEQYF
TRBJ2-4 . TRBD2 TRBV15 TGTGCCACCTCCCGGGGGGGTGTAAACATTCAGTACTTC CATSRGGVNIQYF
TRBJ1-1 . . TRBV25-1 TGTGCCAGCAGTGAATATAGGGGCGAAGCTTTCTTT CASSEYRGEAFF
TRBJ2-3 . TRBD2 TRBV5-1 TGCGCCAGCAGCTTCGGAGCTCTTGGGACTAGCGGCGTTTCTAGCACAGATACGCAGTATTTT CASSFGALGTSGVSSTDTQYF
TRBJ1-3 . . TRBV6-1 TGTGCCAGCAGTGAAGCGGCAGCGAGCTCTGGAAACACCATATATTTT CASSEAAASSGNTIYF
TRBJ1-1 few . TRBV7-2 TGTGCCAGCAGCTTACTAGGGGCCGAGAACACTGAAGCTTTCTTT CASSLLGAENTEAFF
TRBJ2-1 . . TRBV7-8 TGTGCCAGCAGCTTAGGAGGTGGAAGGGGGCAGTTCTTC CASSLGGGRGQFF
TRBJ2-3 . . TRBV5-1 TGCGCCAGCAGCTTGGCAGTAGCGGGCACAGATACGCAGTATTTT CASSLAVAGTDTQYF
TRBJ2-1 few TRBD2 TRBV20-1 TGCAGTGCTAGAAAACTCAGCGGGAGGCGATATGAGCAGTTCTTC CSARKLSGRRYEQFF
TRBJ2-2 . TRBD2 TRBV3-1 TGTGCCAGCAGCCAACCGGGGACTAGCGGATCCGGGGAGCTGTTTTTT CASSQPGTSGSGELFF
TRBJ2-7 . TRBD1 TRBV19 TGTGCCAGTAGTAACACCGGGACAGGGAGATACGAGCAGTACTTC CASSNTGTGRYEQYF